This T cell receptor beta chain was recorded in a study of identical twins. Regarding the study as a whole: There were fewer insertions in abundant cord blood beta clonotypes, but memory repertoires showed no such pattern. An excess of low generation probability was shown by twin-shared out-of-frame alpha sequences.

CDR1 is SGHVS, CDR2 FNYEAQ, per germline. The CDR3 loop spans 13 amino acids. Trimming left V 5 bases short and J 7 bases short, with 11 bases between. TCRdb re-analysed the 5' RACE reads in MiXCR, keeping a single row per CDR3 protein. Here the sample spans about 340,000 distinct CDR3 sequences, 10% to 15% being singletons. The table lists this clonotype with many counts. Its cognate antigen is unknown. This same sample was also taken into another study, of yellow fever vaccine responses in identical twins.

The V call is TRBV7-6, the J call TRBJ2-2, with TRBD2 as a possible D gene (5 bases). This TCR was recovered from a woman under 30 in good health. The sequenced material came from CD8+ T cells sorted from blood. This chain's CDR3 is CASSPSEGGELFF. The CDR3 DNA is TGTGCCAGCAGCCCTTCTGAGGGCGGGGAGCTGTTTTTT.